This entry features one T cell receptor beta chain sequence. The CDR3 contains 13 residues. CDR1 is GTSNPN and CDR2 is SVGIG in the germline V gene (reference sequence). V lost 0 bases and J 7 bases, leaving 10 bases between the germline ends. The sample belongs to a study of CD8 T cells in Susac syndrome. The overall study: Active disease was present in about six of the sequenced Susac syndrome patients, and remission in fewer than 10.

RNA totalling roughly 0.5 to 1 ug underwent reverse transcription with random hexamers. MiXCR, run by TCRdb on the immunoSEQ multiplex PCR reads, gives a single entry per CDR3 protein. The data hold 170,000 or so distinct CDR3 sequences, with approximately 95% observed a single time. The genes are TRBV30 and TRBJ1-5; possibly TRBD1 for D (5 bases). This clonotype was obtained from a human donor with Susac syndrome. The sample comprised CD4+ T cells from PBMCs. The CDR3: CAWSVSSGQPQHF. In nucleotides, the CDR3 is TGTGCCTGGAGTGTAAGTTCAGGGCAGCCCCAGCATTTT. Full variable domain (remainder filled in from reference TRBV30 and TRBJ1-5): SQTIHQWPATLVQPVGSPLSLECTVEGTSNPNLYWYRQAAGRGLQLLFYSVGIGQISSEVPQNLSASRPQDRQFILSSKKLLLSDSGFYLCAWSVSSGQPQHFGDGTRLSIL.